Reported below is one T cell receptor beta chain. The clone's antigen remains unknown. Base qualities are missing; no much larger clone stands one base away. The immunoSEQ Assay, a bias-controlled multiplex PCR, was used to amplify TCRbeta CDR3 regions from genomic DNA. On the study's bioinformatics: The number of nucleated cells in each sample was estimated from the amplification of reference gene primers within the assay. To quantify the absolute abundance of each unique TCRbeta CDR3 rearrangement, sequence reads were collapsed and filtered. For each sample, productive Simpson clonality was calculated by taking the square root of Simpson's diversity index across productive rearrangements. TCRdb stores this immuneACCESS table with in-frame sequences only. Part of the clones is absent; in the studies checked, under half of the shortfall reflects unresolved V genes, and no reason is known for the rest. V and J calls and clone size come straight from that table; D and trimming were deduced from the DNA. Across this sample there are 50,000 to 65,000 clones, with around 93% seen only once. The ten top clones hold approximately 6.6% of the sample.

This record comes from a study of blood T cell repertoires in COVID-19 (dated by TCRdb to 2018 to 2020). With respect to the entire study: Samples covering the acute and convalescent phases of COVID-19 were provided by collaborators in the United States, Italy and Spain. A freely available public database, intended as a resource for researchers studying the immune response to SARS-CoV-2, is where the repertoires were released. The sample metadata nearly always contained a de-identified subject ID, COVID-19 status, age in years and sex. Samples were obtained from the ongoing ImmuneRACE study (first 160 participants) and from over 1,000 subjects provided by 6 global collaborators. Where available, HLA class I and class II types were obtained from metadata supplied by the sample provider rather than from assay-based typing. The prospective study material was composed of cDNA or gDNA derived from T cells, B-cell-depleted T cells, or PBMCs. Deeply sampled blood TCRbeta repertoires from subjects exposed to, actively infected with, or recovered from COVID-19 were included in the dataset. Overall results and qualifications from the work: Clinical and demographic metadata were provided uncurated, with the amount varying by source and participant.

Collaborating institutions collected whole blood in K2EDTA tubes following their own protocols. For TCRbeta analysis, collaborator samples were shipped as frozen whole blood, as isolated PBMCs, or as DNA extracted from either sample type. For CDR1 and CDR2, the germline V gene lists MNHNS and SASEGT. Relative to germline, V is 2 bases shorter and J is 4 bases shorter, with 11 bases between their ends. The CDR3 covers 14 residues, taking in both the cysteine and the phenylalanine. Just CDR3 DNA is preserved here, 42 bases in frame from base 1. The receptor was isolated from a woman in her sixties or seventies with active or convalescent COVID-19. The sample consisted of peripheral blood. The chain is assembled from TRBV6-1 and TRBJ1-2; D gene: possibly TRBD1, on 5 matching bases. The CDR3 is CASSESVRAYGYTF. The DNA sequence follows: TGTGCCAGCAGTGAATCGGTCAGGGCCTATGGCTACACCTTC.